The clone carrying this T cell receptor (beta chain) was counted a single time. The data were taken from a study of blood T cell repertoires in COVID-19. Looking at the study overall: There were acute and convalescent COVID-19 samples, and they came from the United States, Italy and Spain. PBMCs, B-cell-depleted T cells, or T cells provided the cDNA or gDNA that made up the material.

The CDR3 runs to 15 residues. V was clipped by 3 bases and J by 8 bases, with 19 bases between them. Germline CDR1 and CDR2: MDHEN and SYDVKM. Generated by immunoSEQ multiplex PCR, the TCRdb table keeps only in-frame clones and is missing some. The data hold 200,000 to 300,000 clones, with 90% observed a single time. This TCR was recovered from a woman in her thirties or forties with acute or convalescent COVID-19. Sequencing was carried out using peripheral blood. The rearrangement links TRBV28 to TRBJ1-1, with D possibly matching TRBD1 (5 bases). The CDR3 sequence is CASSFRPNRKPEAFF. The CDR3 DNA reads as TGTGCCAGCAGTTTCCGCCCCAACAGGAAACCCGAAGCTTTCTTT. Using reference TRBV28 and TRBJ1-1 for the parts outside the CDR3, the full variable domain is DVKVTQSSRYLVKRTGEKVFLECVQDMDHENMFWYRQDPGLGLRLIYFSYDVKMKEKGDIPEGYSVSREKKERFSLILESASTNQTSMYLCASSFRPNRKPEAFFGQGTRLTVV.